Each of the 27 T cell receptor beta chains below was sequenced from the same sample in a study of read filtering for tumor transcriptome and immune sequencing. From roughly 390 ng of RNA, a library with molecular barcoded alpha/delta and beta/gamma adaptors was made. MiXCR was run by TCRdb on the reads, yielding one entry per CDR3 protein. This sample has about 50,000 distinct CDR3 sequences, with roughly a fifth found just once. Sequenced material: a population of CD138-negative cells sorted from bone marrow. Receptors originate from a donor over 35 with multiple myeloma.

This clonotype has a count of ten or more. CDR3 loop: CASSSSYSGRGREQFF. CDR3 nucleotides: TGCGCCAGCAGCTCCTCCTATAGCGGGAGGGGTCGCGAGCAGTTCTTC. V gene TRBV5-1 combines with J gene TRBJ2-1; 11 bases are shared with TRBD2. The CDR3 runs to 16 residues. The V segment lost 3 bases and the J segment 10 bases; nucleotides outside the gene matches: 12. Germline CDR1 is SGHRS and CDR2 is YFSETQ. Supplemented by reference TRBV5-1 and TRBJ2-1, the full variable domain reads KAGVTQTPRYLIKTRGQQVTLSCSPISGHRSVSWYQQTPGQGLQFLFEYFSETQRNKGNFPGRFSGRQFSNSRSEMNVSTLELGDSALYLCASSSSYSGRGREQFFGPGTRLTVL.

This clonotype was observed many times. The J gene is TRBJ1-1, the V gene TRBV6-2 or TRBV6-3, with D possibly matching TRBD1 (6 bases). Trimming pared 7 bases from V and 4 bases from J, leaving 13 bases between. This CDR3 has 13 amino acids. The germline V gene has CDR1 MNHEY and CDR2 SVGEGT. The CDR3 reads CASIQGGGTEAFF. CDR3 in DNA: TGTGCCAGCATCCAAGGGGGTGGCACTGAAGCTTTCTTT.

This clonotype came up many times. The genes are TRBV5-4 and TRBJ2-7; D is unclear. Trimming cost V 0 bases and J 7 bases, with 14 bases left between them. CDR3 length: 14 amino acids. Germline V gene lookup returns CDR1 SGHNT and CDR2 YYREEE (reference sequence). CDR3 DNA: TGTGCCAGCAGCTTGGATAGTTCTCCCAGGGAGCAGTACTTC. This codes for CASSLDSSPREQYF.

The genes are TRBV9 and TRBJ2-1; either TRBD1 or TRBD2 may supply D (6 bases each). Germline V lookup: CDR1 SGDLS, CDR2 YYNGEE. The length of the CDR3 is 14 residues. Trimming took off 3 bases at V and 1 base at J, with 8 bases between the two ends. CDR3 DNA: TGTGCCAGCAGCGGGAGGGGGTCCTACAATGAGCAGTTCTTC. Amino acid sequence: CASSGRGSYNEQFF.

At least ten counts were recorded for this clonotype. The chain employs TRBV20-1 and TRBJ2-7; unclear D gene. Between the trimmed V and J ends, which lost 4 bases and 1 base, there was a span of 17 bases. The CDR3 is 15 amino acids. CDR1 is DFQATT, CDR2 SNEGSKA, per germline (reference sequence). The CDR3 loop reads CSATLGPTLSYEQYF. CDR3 sequence (DNA): TGCAGTGCTACCCTCGGACCGACTTTATCCTACGAGCAGTACTTC.

This clonotype was counted many times. The chain combines TRBV28 with TRBJ2-3, with D hard to call. V gave up 5 bases and J gave up 7 bases, with 13 bases separating them. There are 13 residues in the CDR3. Germline CDR1 is MDHEN and CDR2 is SYDVKM. CDR3 DNA sequence: TGTGCCAGCAGTGTCGTAGGCCCCTATACGCAGTATTTT. Translation: CASSVVGPYTQYF.

This clonotype came up many times. The CDR3 loop reads CASSFGQGGTQYF. The CDR3 bases are TGCGCCAGCAGCTTCGGACAGGGAGGGACCCAGTACTTC. The chain is built from TRBV5-1 and TRBJ2-5; 8 nucleotides match TRBD1. With V trimmed by 2 bases and J by 7 bases, 4 bases remained unmatched. This CDR3 has 13 amino acids. Germline CDR1 SGHRS, CDR2 YFSETQ.

Note on this clonotype: A much larger clone differs by one base, so this may be a read error. The gene calls are TRBV5-1 and TRBJ2-7; no clear D. Germline V gene lookup returns CDR1 SGHRS and CDR2 YFSETQ. This CDR3 is built from 12 residues. CDR3 nucleotide sequence: TGCGCCAGCAGCTTCACCTCAGGCGAGCGGTACTTC. It yields the protein CASSFTSGERYF.

The CDR3, as DNA: TGCAGTGCCCGACCTCCAATTCGGACCGGGGAGCTGTTTTTT. Residues: CSARPPIRTGELFF. This chain links TRBV20-1 with TRBJ2-2; D gene uncertain. CDR1 and CDR2 from the germline V gene are DFQATT and SNEGSKA (reference sequence). V lost 6 bases to trimming and J lost 5 bases, with 16 bases between them. This CDR3 has 14 residues.

This clonotype appeared many times. The chain employs TRBV28 and TRBJ2-2; D gene ambiguous. Trimming cost V 2 bases and J 2 bases, with 6 bases left between them. The CDR3 runs 14 residues. Germline loops: CDR1 MDHEN, CDR2 SYDVKM. The CDR3 bases are TGTGCCAGCAGTTTAGAGGTTAACACCGGGGAGCTGTTTTTT. Encoded protein: CASSLEVNTGELFF.

This clonotype came up many times. The chain couples TRBV19 to TRBJ2-2; D is undetermined. The CDR3 runs 15 residues. Trimming removed 0 bases at V and 5 bases at J, with 10 bases between. CDR1 is LNHDA and CDR2 is SQIVND in the germline V gene (reference sequence). CDR3 sequence: CASSIDVQLTGELFF. The CDR3 DNA reads as TGTGCCAGTAGTATAGACGTGCAGCTTACCGGGGAGCTGTTTTTT. Based on the CDR3 plus reference TRBV19 and TRBJ2-2, the full variable domain is DGGITQSPKYLFRKEGQNVTLSCEQNLNHDAMYWYRQDPGQGLRLIYYSQIVNDFQKGDIAEGYSVSREKKESFPLTVTSAQKNPTAFYLCASSIDVQLTGELFFGEGSRLTVL.

This clonotype was seen repeatedly, ten times or more. This sequence joins TRBV7-9 and TRBJ1-1, with unresolved D. Trimming took off 10 bases at V and 3 bases at J, with 9 bases between the two ends. The germline V gene has CDR1 SEHNR and CDR2 FQNEAQ (reference sequence). The CDR3 is 11 amino acids. The CDR3 bases are TGTGCCACCCCCGGGGACACTGAAGCTTTCTTT. Its translation is CATPGDTEAFF.

This clonotype was seen repeatedly, ten times or more. The chain combines TRBV29-1 with TRBJ2-7, with D perhaps given as TRBD1 or TRBD2 (7 bases each). This CDR3 contains 12 residues. CDR1 and CDR2 from the germline V gene are SQVTM and ANQGSEA. V lost 4 bases and J lost 5, with 12 bases in between. Here the CDR3 DNA reads TGCAGCGTTGTGGGGAGGGGGCACGAGCAGTACTTC. As protein: CSVVGRGHEQYF.

Ten or more counts support this clonotype. The chain is built from TRBV30 and TRBJ1-1, with 7 bases identical to TRBD1. V lost 3 bases to trimming and J lost 0 bases; unmatched junction nucleotides: 16. Germline values: CDR1 GTSNPN, CDR2 SVGIG (reference sequence). The CDR3 runs to 18 residues. CDR3 region: CAWSRLLTGRGVNTEAFF. The DNA for the CDR3 is TGTGCCTGGAGCCGCCTCCTGACAGGGAGAGGGGTGAACACTGAAGCTTTCTTT.

This clonotype was recorded at least ten times. V gene TRBV29-1 combines with J gene TRBJ2-2, with 12 bases that match TRBD2. The CDR3 loop spans 14 amino acids. Germline V gene lookup returns CDR1 SQVTM and CDR2 ANQGSEA. Trimming at V came to 7 bases and at J to 6 bases, leaving 6 bases not matched to a gene. The CDR3 coding sequence is TGCAGCGCTTCGCTAGCGGGAGGGCCCGGGGAGCTGTTTTTT. Protein: CSASLAGGPGELFF.

This clonotype has ten or more counts. The V gene is TRBV27, the J gene TRBJ1-5; D call uncertain. CDR3 length: 15 amino acids. Deletions cut 2 bases from V and 3 bases from J, with 11 bases between. Germline V CDR1 and CDR2: MNHEY, SMNVEV (reference sequence). The CDR3 sequence: CASSLQPSFNQPQHF. The CDR3 DNA is TGTGCCAGCAGTTTACAGCCCAGTTTCAATCAGCCCCAGCATTTT.

This clonotype has at least ten counts. V is TRBV12-3 or TRBV12-4 and J is TRBJ2-1; unclear D gene. The V gene lost 9 bases and the J gene lost 4 bases, with 13 bases spanning the gap. This CDR3 region has 13 residues. In nucleotides, the CDR3 is TGTGCCAGTACTGAGACTCCATACAATGAGCAGTTCTTC. This gives the protein CASTETPYNEQFF.

There are a few counts of this clonotype. The rearrangement uses TRBV4-2 and TRBJ2-1; TRBD2 matches at 10 bases. The CDR3 spans 16 residues. From germline, CDR1 is LGHNA and CDR2 YNFKEQ. After removal of 1 base from V and 9 bases from J, the junction contained 9 bases not matched to a gene. CDR3 coding DNA: TGTGCCAGCAGCCAAGGTAGCGGGAGGTCGATCGGTGAGCAGTTCTTC. Translating it yields CASSQGSGRSIGEQFF.

The chain links TRBV6-6 to TRBJ2-3; 9 nucleotides match TRBD2. This CDR3 has 21 residues. Unmatched junction bases numbered 21, after V lost 0 bases and J lost 5 bases. Germline loops: CDR1 MNHNY, CDR2 SVGAGI (reference sequence). The CDR3 reads CASSYSLGPGSSGSGKDTQYF. The CDR3 DNA reads TGTGCCAGCAGTTACTCGCTCGGCCCGGGTAGTAGCGGGAGTGGAAAAGATACGCAGTATTTT.

This clonotype was detected ten times or more. The chain uses TRBV12-3 or TRBV12-4 and TRBJ1-1; D may be TRBD1 (5 bases). The CDR3 loop spans 14 amino acids. V was trimmed by 4 bases and J by 4 bases, leaving 13 bases between them. DNA of the CDR3: TGTGCCAGCAGTTCTTCCGGGGGAGGCACTGAAGCTTTCTTT. Translation gives CASSSSGGGTEAFF.

Remarks on this clonotype: Just one base apart from a much larger clone, this may be a read error. This chain links TRBV12-3 or TRBV12-4 with TRBJ1-5, with no clear D. V lost 3 bases and J lost 5, with 11 bases in between. This CDR3 is 14 amino acids long. In nucleotides, the CDR3 is TGTGCCAGCAGTTTCCAGGTCATTTATCAGCCCCAGCATTTT. Protein product: CASSFQVIYQPQHF.

There are many counts of this clonotype. The V call is TRBV5-1, the J call TRBJ1-1, with D unclear. Trimming removed 5 bases from V and 2 bases from J, with 7 bases in between. The CDR3 contains 12 residues. Germline-derived CDR1 and CDR2 are SGHRS and YFSETQ. The CDR3 reads CASRQLNTEAFF. CDR3 in DNA: TGCGCCAGCAGGCAGCTAAACACTGAAGCTTTCTTT.

Regarding this clonotype: A much larger clone sits a single nucleotide away, making a read error possible. V gene TRBV7-2 combines with J gene TRBJ2-7; 8 bases map to TRBD1. The germline V gene has CDR1 SGHTA and CDR2 FQGNSA. The CDR3 runs to 14 residues. The CDR3 spells CASSADRGAYEQHF. The CDR3 DNA reads as TGTGCCAGCAGCGCAGACAGGGGCGCCTACGAGCAGCACTTC.

This clonotype counts as medium-sized. The chain employs TRBV2 and TRBJ2-2; D call uncertain. Germline CDR1 SNHLY, CDR2 FYNNEI. The CDR3 has 14 residues. Trimming took off 4 bases at V and 4 bases at J, with 10 bases between the two ends. The CDR3 sequence is CASSVGQTTGELFF. The CDR3 DNA reads TGTGCCAGCAGTGTAGGGCAGACCACCGGGGAGCTGTTTTTT. Full variable domain (outside the CDR3, taken from reference TRBV2 and TRBJ2-2): EPEVTQTPSHQVTQMGQEVILRCVPISNHLYFYWYRQILGQKVEFLVSFYNNEISEKSEIFDDQFSVERPDGSNFTLKIRSTKLEDSAMYFCASSVGQTTGELFFGEGSRLTVL.

This clonotype was picked up many times. The genes are TRBV7-2 and TRBJ2-5; 10 nucleotides agree with TRBD1. CDR3 length: 20 residues. Germline values: CDR1 SGHTA, CDR2 FQGNSA. V was clipped by 2 bases and J by 1 base; unmatched bases: 16. CDR3 sequence: CASSLRPQTGGPGLQETQYF. CDR3 DNA sequence: TGTGCCAGCAGCTTAAGGCCTCAGACAGGGGGCCCGGGGCTCCAAGAGACCCAGTACTTC.

This clonotype has ten or more counts. V usage is TRBV3-1 and J usage is TRBJ2-3; D unclear. The V end was cut by 1 base, the J end by 7 bases, with 12 bases between. The V gene's germline CDR1 is LGHDT and CDR2 YNNKEL (reference sequence). The CDR3 consists of 14 residues. The CDR3 is CASSQGIGSYTQYF. The DNA for the CDR3 is TGTGCCAGCAGCCAAGGGATCGGGTCTTATACGCAGTATTTT.

This clonotype was counted many times. The chain links TRBV5-1 to TRBJ2-1; 8 bases agree with TRBD2. This CDR3 is 16 amino acids long. Looked up from germline, CDR1 is SGHRS and CDR2 is YFSETQ. The V gene end was trimmed by 0 bases and the J gene end by 8 bases; junction bases not matched to a gene: 10. CDR3 bases: TGCGCCAGCAGCTTGGTTAGCGGGACCGCCGGGGATGAGCAGTTCTTC. Translated, it gives CASSLVSGTAGDEQFF.